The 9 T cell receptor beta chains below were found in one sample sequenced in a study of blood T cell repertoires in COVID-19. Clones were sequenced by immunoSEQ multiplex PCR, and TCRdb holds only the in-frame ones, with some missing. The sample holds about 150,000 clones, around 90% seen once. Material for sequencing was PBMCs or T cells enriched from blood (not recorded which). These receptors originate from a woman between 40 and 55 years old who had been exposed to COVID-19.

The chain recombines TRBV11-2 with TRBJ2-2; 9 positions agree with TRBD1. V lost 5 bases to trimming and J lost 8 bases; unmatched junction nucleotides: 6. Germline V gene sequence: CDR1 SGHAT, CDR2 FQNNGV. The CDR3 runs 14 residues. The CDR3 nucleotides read TGTGCCAGCAGCCGGACAGGGGATAGAGGGGAGCTGTTTTTT. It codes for CASSRTGDRGELFF.

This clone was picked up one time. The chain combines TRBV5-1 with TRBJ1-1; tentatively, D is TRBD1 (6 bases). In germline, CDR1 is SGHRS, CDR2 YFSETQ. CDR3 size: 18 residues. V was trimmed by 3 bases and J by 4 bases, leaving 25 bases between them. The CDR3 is CASSSPRGGMVPTTEAFF. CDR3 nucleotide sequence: TGCGCCAGCAGCTCGCCTCGGGGGGGCATGGTGCCAACCACTGAAGCTTTCTTT.

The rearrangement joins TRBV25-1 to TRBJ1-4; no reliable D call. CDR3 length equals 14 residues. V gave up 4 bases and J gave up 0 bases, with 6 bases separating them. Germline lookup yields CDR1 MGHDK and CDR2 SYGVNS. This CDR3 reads CASSVVATNEKLFF. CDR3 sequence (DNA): TGTGCCAGCAGTGTCGTTGCAACTAATGAAAAACTGTTTTTT.

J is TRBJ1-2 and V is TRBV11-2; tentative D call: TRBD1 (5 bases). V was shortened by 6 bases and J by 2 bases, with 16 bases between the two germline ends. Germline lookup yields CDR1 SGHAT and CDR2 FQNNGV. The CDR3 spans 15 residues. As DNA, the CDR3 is TGTGCCAGCAGAAAAAGTCAGGGACTGAACTATGGCTACACCTTC. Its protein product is CASRKSQGLNYGYTF.

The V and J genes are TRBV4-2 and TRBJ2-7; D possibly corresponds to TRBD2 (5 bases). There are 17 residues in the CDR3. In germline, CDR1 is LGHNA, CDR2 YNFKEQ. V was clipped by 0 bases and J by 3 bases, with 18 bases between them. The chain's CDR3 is CASSQEEGGGTLYEQYF. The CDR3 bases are TGTGCCAGCAGCCAAGAAGAGGGTGGAGGCACCCTCTACGAGCAGTACTTC.

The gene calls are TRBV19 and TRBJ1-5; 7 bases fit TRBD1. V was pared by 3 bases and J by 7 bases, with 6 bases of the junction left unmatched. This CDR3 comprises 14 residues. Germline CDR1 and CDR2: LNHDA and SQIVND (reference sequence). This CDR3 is CASSIRGRGQPQHF. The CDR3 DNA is TGTGCCAGTAGTATTAGGGGGCGCGGGCAGCCCCAGCATTTT.

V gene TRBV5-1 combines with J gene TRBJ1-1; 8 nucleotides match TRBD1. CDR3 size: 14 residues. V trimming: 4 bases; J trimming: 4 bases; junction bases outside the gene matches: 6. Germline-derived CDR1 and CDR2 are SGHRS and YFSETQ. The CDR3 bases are TGCGCCAGCAGCAGAGGACAGGGAGGCACTGAAGCTTTCTTT. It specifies CASSRGQGGTEAFF.

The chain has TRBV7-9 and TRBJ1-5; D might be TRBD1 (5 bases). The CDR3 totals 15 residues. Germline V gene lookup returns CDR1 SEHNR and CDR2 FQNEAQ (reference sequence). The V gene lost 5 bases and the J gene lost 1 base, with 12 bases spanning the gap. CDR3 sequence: CASSPEGLSNQPQHF. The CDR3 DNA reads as TGTGCCAGCAGCCCTGAGGGACTGAGCAATCAGCCCCAGCATTTT.

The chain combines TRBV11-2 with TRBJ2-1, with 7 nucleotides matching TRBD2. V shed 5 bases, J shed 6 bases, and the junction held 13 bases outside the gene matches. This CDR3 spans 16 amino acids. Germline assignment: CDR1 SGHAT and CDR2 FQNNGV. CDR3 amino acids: CASSGGVGAGINEQFF. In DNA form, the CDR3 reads TGTGCCAGCAGCGGGGGGGTGGGAGCAGGTATCAATGAGCAGTTCTTC.